This entry lists 27 T cell receptor beta chains sequenced from one sample in a study of cytomegalovirus exposure and HLA in healthy donors. Clones were read by immunoSEQ multiplex PCR, and TCRdb kept only the in-frame ones, dropping some. The repertoire consists of tens of thousands of clones, with approximately 93% occurring once and the leading ten covering about 4%. The sequenced sample consisted of PBMCs. The receptor source for this set is a young man in good health and CMV-seropositive.

The CDR3 nucleotides read TGTGCCAGCAGCTTAATAGGACAGATGAACACTGAAGCTTTCTTT. This gives the protein CASSLIGQMNTEAFF. The rearrangement uses TRBV11-3 and TRBJ1-1; TRBD1 might be the D (6 bases). The CDR3 consists of 15 residues. With 2 bases removed from V and 0 bases from J, the gap between germline ends came to 10 bases. Germline-derived CDR1 and CDR2 are SGHNT and YENEEA.

This sequence joins TRBV11-3 and TRBJ2-7; D is perhaps TRBD1 (6 bases). Trimming cost V 3 bases and J 1 base, with 10 bases left between them. This CDR3 contains 14 residues. Germline CDR1 reads SGHNT; CDR2 reads YENEEA. CDR3 in amino acids: CASSFTGISYEQYF. The CDR3 DNA reads as TGTGCCAGCAGCTTTACAGGGATTTCCTACGAGCAGTACTTC.

The rearrangement joins TRBV30 to TRBJ2-7; possible D gene TRBD2, 7 bases. V was shortened by 0 bases and J by 7 bases, with 13 bases between the two germline ends. The germline CDR1 and CDR2 sequences are GTSNPN and SVGIG (reference sequence). The CDR3 runs to 13 residues. CDR3 sequence: CAWSVAGAGEQYF. CDR3 DNA sequence: TGTGCCTGGAGTGTCGCGGGGGCAGGGGAGCAGTACTTC. The variable domain in full, completed from reference TRBV30 and TRBJ2-7, reads SQTIHQWPATLVQPVGSPLSLECTVEGTSNPNLYWYRQAAGRGLQLLFYSVGIGQISSEVPQNLSASRPQDRQFILSSKKLLLSDSGFYLCAWSVAGAGEQYFGPGTRLTVT.

In DNA, the CDR3 is TGTGCCAGCAGCTTAACAGCGGGAGGCGGTAATGAGCAGTTCTTC. Encoded protein: CASSLTAGGGNEQFF. The genes are TRBV7-3 and TRBJ2-1; 9 nucleotides line up with TRBD2. This CDR3 is 15 amino acids long. Germline values: CDR1 SGHTA, CDR2 FQGTGA. V was pared by 0 bases and J by 7 bases, with 4 bases of the junction left unmatched.

V and J are TRBV10-3 and TRBJ2-7; TRBD1 aligns across 9 bases. Germline CDR1 and CDR2: ENHRY and SYGVKD. With 2 bases clipped from V and 4 bases from J, the junction kept 6 bases outside the gene matches. The CDR3 is 15 residues long. CDR3 region: CAISEGQGLGYEQYF. Written as DNA, the CDR3 is TGTGCCATCAGTGAGGGACAGGGGTTGGGGTACGAGCAGTACTTC.

The J gene is TRBJ2-7, the V gene TRBV7-2, with D maybe TRBD2 (5 bases). The V end lost 4 bases, the J end lost 7 bases, and 11 bases lay between the germline ends. The CDR3 loop spans 12 amino acids. CDR1 SGHTA and CDR2 FQGNSA come from the germline V gene. Here the CDR3 reads CASSSYTGEQYF. The CDR3 region has the DNA TGTGCCAGCAGCTCGTACACGGGGGAGCAGTACTTC.

This chain uses TRBV7-9 with TRBJ2-7; perhaps TRBD1 as D (6 bases). Germline V gene lookup returns CDR1 SEHNR and CDR2 FQNEAQ (reference sequence). This CDR3 region has 14 residues. V lost 4 bases and J 3 bases, leaving 13 bases between the germline ends. The CDR3 protein is CASSSDSPLYEQYF. CDR3 sequence (DNA): TGTGCCAGCAGCTCGGACAGTCCCCTCTACGAGCAGTACTTC.

The CDR3 spells CASSQGVNQPQHF. The CDR3 DNA is TGTGCCAGCAGCCAAGGGGTAAATCAGCCCCAGCATTTT. This chain joins TRBV7-9 and TRBJ1-5; possible D gene TRBD1, 5 bases. V lost 5 bases to trimming and J lost 4 bases, with 9 bases between them. Germline V gene sequence: CDR1 SEHNR, CDR2 FQNEAQ (reference sequence). The length of the CDR3 is 13 residues.

The chain has TRBV19 and TRBJ2-6; 9 nucleotides match TRBD1. This CDR3 has 18 residues. V was pared by 6 bases and J by 0 bases, with 9 bases of the junction left unmatched. From germline, CDR1 is LNHDA and CDR2 SQIVND (reference sequence). CDR3 DNA sequence: TGTGCCAGTAGCAGGAGGGGACAGGGTCTCTCTGGGGCCAACGTCCTGACTTTC. It specifies CASSRRGQGLSGANVLTF. Together with reference TRBV19 and TRBJ2-6, the CDR3 gives the full variable domain: DGGITQSPKYLFRKEGQNVTLSCEQNLNHDAMYWYRQDPGQGLRLIYYSQIVNDFQKGDIAEGYSVSREKKESFPLTVTSAQKNPTAFYLCASSRRGQGLSGANVLTFGAGSRLTVL.

The CDR3 region is CASSLIRLVASEQYF. The CDR3 DNA is TGTGCCAGCAGTTTGATCCGACTAGTGGCGAGCGAGCAGTACTTC. This chain links TRBV7-2 with TRBJ2-7, with a possible D match to TRBD2 (6 bases). This CDR3 contains 15 residues. CDR1 SGHTA and CDR2 FQGNSA come from the germline V gene. The V end was cut by 6 bases, the J end by 6 bases, with 21 bases between.

The rearrangement links TRBV11-2 to TRBJ2-5; TRBD1 agrees at 7 bases. Germline V gene lookup returns CDR1 SGHAT and CDR2 FQNNGV. Trimming at V came to 5 bases and at J to 2 bases, leaving 5 bases not matched to a gene. CDR3 length equals 14 residues. CDR3 sequence: CASSPGQEQETQYF. The CDR3 DNA is TGTGCCAGCAGCCCAGGACAGGAACAAGAGACCCAGTACTTC.

The V and J genes are TRBV11-2 and TRBJ2-1, with 9 nucleotides matching TRBD2. The germline V gene has CDR1 SGHAT and CDR2 FQNNGV. V lost 5 bases to trimming and J lost 15 bases; unmatched junction nucleotides: 20. The CDR3 totals 16 residues. DNA of the CDR3: TGTGCCAGCAGCCCCAGAAGCGATGCGGGGGGGCCTAGGGGGTTCTTC. It specifies CASSPRSDAGGPRGFF.

This chain links TRBV27 with TRBJ1-2; D ambiguous. Germline loops: CDR1 MNHEY, CDR2 SMNVEV (reference sequence). CDR3 size: 13 residues. The germline V and J ends were trimmed by 5 bases and 6 bases, with 13 bases remaining between them. This chain's CDR3 is CASSDGNGDGYTF. The CDR3 DNA follows: TGTGCCAGCAGTGATGGGAACGGGGATGGCTACACCTTC.

The V and J genes are TRBV20-1 and TRBJ2-1; D call uncertain. CDR3 length equals 11 residues. Germline CDR1 is DFQATT and CDR2 is SNEGSKA (reference sequence). The V end was cut by 5 bases, the J end by 5 bases, with 7 bases between. The CDR3 loop reads CSAANDNEQFF. The DNA for the CDR3 is TGCAGTGCTGCTAATGACAATGAGCAGTTCTTC.

The chain couples TRBV4-1 to TRBJ2-5; the match to TRBD1 covers 10 bases. The CDR3 runs 16 residues. CDR1 is MGHRA and CDR2 is YSYEKL in the germline V gene. Trimming at V came to 4 bases and at J to 4 bases, leaving 9 bases not matched to a gene. The CDR3 DNA sequence: TGCGCCAGCAGCCGGGGTACCGACAGGGGGCGAGAGACCCAGTACTTC. As protein: CASSRGTDRGRETQYF.

This rearrangement joins TRBV28 to TRBJ1-3; D ambiguous. The germline V gene has CDR1 MDHEN and CDR2 SYDVKM. The CDR3 totals 14 residues. Trimming took off 3 bases at V and 0 bases at J, with 6 bases between the two ends. The CDR3 DNA reads TGTGCCAGCAGTTTCCGGGGCTCTGGAAACACCATATATTTT. This gives the protein CASSFRGSGNTIYF. Combining the CDR3 with reference TRBV28 and TRBJ1-3 gives the whole variable domain DVKVTQSSRYLVKRTGEKVFLECVQDMDHENMFWYRQDPGLGLRLIYFSYDVKMKEKGDIPEGYSVSREKKERFSLILESASTNQTSMYLCASSFRGSGNTIYFGEGSWLTVV.

This rearrangement joins TRBV6-5 to TRBJ2-1, with 9 bases matching TRBD2. V gave up 3 bases and J gave up 6 bases; unmatched junction bases: 6. CDR3 size: 15 residues. Germline V gene sequence: CDR1 MNHEY, CDR2 SVGAGI. CDR3 in amino acids: CASSYNSGRGNEQFF. In DNA, the CDR3 is TGTGCCAGCAGTTATAATAGCGGGAGAGGCAATGAGCAGTTCTTC.

The chain recombines TRBV13 with TRBJ2-1; weak D call: TRBD1 (6 bases). Germline V CDR1 and CDR2: PRHDT, FYEKMQ (reference sequence). The CDR3 is 14 residues long. The germline V and J ends were trimmed by 4 bases and 6 bases, with 13 bases remaining between them. The CDR3 protein is CASSSRTVINEQFF. CDR3 nucleotides: TGTGCCAGCAGCTCAAGGACAGTCATCAATGAGCAGTTCTTC.

The chain links TRBV28 to TRBJ1-2, with D possibly TRBD1 on 5 matching bases. The V gene lost 7 bases and the J gene lost 5 bases, with 11 bases spanning the gap. The CDR3 runs to 12 residues. Germline V gene lookup returns CDR1 MDHEN and CDR2 SYDVKM. The chain's CDR3 is CASTLRGYGYTF. CDR3 nucleotides: TGTGCCAGCACCCTTCGGGGGTATGGCTACACCTTC.

The chain carries TRBV2 and TRBJ1-2, with 8 bases fitting TRBD1. V was clipped by 7 bases and J by 3 bases; unmatched bases: 13. There are 16 residues in the CDR3. Germline V CDR1 and CDR2: SNHLY, FYNNEI. The CDR3 loop is CASKGSNRGAYYGYTF. The CDR3 DNA reads as TGTGCCAGCAAGGGATCAAACAGGGGGGCATACTATGGCTACACCTTC.

V and J are TRBV7-3 and TRBJ2-1, with D possibly matching TRBD1 (6 bases). V shed 6 bases and J shed 7 bases, with 19 bases lying between them. Germline loops: CDR1 SGHTA, CDR2 FQGTGA. This CDR3 comprises 15 residues. The CDR3 nucleotides read TGTGCCAGCAGTTTAGGGTTAGGGGGTAGGAATGAGCAGTTCTTC. Its translation: CASSLGLGGRNEQFF.

This chain joins TRBV19 and TRBJ1-2, with 8 bases aligning to TRBD1. The junction had 4 bases not matched to a gene; V was cut back by 10 bases and J by 0 bases. This CDR3 has 13 residues. In germline, CDR1 is LNHDA, CDR2 SQIVND (reference sequence). The CDR3 loop reads CATKQGANYGYTF. DNA for the CDR3: TGTGCCACGAAACAGGGGGCTAACTATGGCTACACCTTC.

This clone came up a few times. The rearrangement uses TRBV6-5 and TRBJ1-5, with 8 nucleotides matching TRBD1. The CDR3 covers 13 residues. Germline CDR1 reads MNHEY; CDR2 reads SVGAGI. Trimming at V came to 5 bases and at J to 4 bases, leaving 1 base not matched to a gene. In nucleotides, the CDR3 is TGTGCCAGCAGTCGACAGGGGAATCAGCCCCAGCATTTT. Translating it yields CASSRQGNQPQHF.

The chain uses TRBV5-1 and TRBJ2-1, with 11 bases fitting TRBD2. V dropped 4 bases and J dropped 6; count of bases not matched to a gene: 9. CDR3 size: 16 residues. CDR1 and CDR2 (germline): SGHRS, YFSETQ. CDR3 in amino acids: CASSRTSGPTFNEQFF. The CDR3 DNA reads as TGCGCCAGCAGCCGGACTAGCGGGCCGACTTTCAATGAGCAGTTCTTC.

This rearrangement joins TRBV7-9 to TRBJ2-1, with 9 positions matching TRBD2. The V gene's germline CDR1 is SEHNR and CDR2 FQNEAQ (reference sequence). The CDR3 is 14 amino acids. Trimming removed 5 bases from V and 6 bases from J; junction bases left unmatched: 5. The CDR3 DNA reads as TGTGCCAGCAGCGGCGGGAGGGCCAGCAATGAGCAGTTCTTC. It specifies CASSGGRASNEQFF. Supplemented by reference TRBV7-9 and TRBJ2-1, the full variable domain reads DTGVSQNPRHKITKRGQNVTFRCDPISEHNRLYWYRQTLGQGPEFLTYFQNEAQLEKSRLLSDRFSAERPKGSFSTLEIQRTEQGDSAMYLCASSGGRASNEQFFGPGTRLTVL.

This sequence joins TRBV7-9 and TRBJ2-7; 7 nucleotides agree with TRBD1. The CDR3 has 15 amino acids. The trim removed 4 bases at V and 0 bases at J, leaving 6 bases unmatched. Germline V gene lookup returns CDR1 SEHNR and CDR2 FQNEAQ (reference sequence). CDR3 coding DNA: TGTGCCAGCAGCTCTATCGGACAGGCCTCCTACGAGCAGTACTTC. It translates to CASSSIGQASYEQYF.

The V and J genes are TRBV18 and TRBJ2-3; a possible D gene is TRBD1 (6 bases). V lost 4 bases to trimming and J lost 7 bases, with 15 bases between them. CDR1 and CDR2 from the germline V gene are KGHSH and LQKENI. CDR3 size: 14 residues. The CDR3, as DNA: TGTGCCAGCTCACTCGCCCAGGGGAGAAATACGCAGTATTTT. Protein: CASSLAQGRNTQYF.